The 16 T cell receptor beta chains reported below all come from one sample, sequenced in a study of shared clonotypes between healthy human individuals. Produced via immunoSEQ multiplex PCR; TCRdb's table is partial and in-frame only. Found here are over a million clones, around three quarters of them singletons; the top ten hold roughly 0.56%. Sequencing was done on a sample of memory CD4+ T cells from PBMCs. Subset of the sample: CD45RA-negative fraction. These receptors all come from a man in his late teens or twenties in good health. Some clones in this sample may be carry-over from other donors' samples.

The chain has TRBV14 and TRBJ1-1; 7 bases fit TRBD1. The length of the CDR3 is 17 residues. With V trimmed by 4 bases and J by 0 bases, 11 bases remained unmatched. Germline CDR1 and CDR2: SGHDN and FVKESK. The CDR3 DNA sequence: TGTGCCAGCAGCCCCTGGACAGGCAGTCACATGAACACTGAAGCTTTCTTT. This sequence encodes CASSPWTGSHMNTEAFF.

The CDR3 sequence is CASSLTAGNGYTF. CDR3 DNA: TGTGCCAGCAGCTTAACGGCAGGGAATGGCTACACCTTC. The V and J genes are TRBV7-3 and TRBJ1-2; a weak D match, TRBD1 (5 bases). The CDR3 sequence is 13 residues long. The germline V gene encodes CDR1 SGHTA and CDR2 FQGTGA. V was trimmed by 0 bases and J by 6 bases, leaving 8 bases between them.

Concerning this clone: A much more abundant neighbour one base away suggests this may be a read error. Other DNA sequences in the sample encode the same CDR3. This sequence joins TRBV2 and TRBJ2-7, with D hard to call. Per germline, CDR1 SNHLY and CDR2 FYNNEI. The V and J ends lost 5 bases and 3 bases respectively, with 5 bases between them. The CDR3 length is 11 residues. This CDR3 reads CASSPYYEQYF. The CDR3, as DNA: TGTGCCAGCAGTCCGTACTACGAGCAGTACTTC.

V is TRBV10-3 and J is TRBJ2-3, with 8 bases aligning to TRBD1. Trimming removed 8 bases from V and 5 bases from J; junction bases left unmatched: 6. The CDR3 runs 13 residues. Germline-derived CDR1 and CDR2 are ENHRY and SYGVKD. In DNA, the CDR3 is TGTGCCATCGGGACAGGTGAGGTAGATACGCAGTATTTT. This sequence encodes CAIGTGEVDTQYF.

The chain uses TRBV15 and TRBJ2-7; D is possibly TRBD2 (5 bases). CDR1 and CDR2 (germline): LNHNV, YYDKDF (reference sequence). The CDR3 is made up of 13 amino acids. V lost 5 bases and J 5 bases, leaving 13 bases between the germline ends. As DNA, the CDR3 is TGTGCCACCAGCGAAAAACTAGTAAACGAGCAGTACTTC. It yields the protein CATSEKLVNEQYF.

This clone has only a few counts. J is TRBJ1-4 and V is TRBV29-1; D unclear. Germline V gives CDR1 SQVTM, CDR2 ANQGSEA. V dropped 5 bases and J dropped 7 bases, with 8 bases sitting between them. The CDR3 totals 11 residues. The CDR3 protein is CSVWAVEKLFF. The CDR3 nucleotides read TGCAGCGTTTGGGCAGTTGAAAAACTGTTTTTT.

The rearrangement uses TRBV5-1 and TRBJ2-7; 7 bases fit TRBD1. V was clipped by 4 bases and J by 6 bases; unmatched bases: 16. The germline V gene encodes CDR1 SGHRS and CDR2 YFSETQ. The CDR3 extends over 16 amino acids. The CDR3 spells CASSPASGTVGSEQYF. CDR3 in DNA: TGCGCCAGCAGCCCAGCGAGTGGGACAGTGGGGAGCGAGCAGTACTTC.

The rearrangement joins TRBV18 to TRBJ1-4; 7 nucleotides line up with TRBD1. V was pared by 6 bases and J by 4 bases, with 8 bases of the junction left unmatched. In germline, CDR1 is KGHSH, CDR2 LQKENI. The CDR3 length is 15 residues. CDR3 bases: TGTGCCAGCTCCCTCGGGGGACAGATTAATGAAAAACTGTTTTTT. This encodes CASSLGGQINEKLFF.

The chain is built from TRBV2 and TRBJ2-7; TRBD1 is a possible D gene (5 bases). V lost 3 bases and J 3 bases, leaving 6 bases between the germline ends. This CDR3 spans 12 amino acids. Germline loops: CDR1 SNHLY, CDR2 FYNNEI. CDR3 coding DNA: TGTGCCAGCAGTGACAGGGACTACGAGCAGTACTTC. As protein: CASSDRDYEQYF.

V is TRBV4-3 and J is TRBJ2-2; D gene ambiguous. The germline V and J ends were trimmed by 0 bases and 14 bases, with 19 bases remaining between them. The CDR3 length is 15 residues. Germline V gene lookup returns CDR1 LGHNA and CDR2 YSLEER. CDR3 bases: TGCGCCAGCAGCCAAGATTTCATAAGGGCCGCTCTCCTGTTTTTT. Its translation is CASSQDFIRAALLFF.

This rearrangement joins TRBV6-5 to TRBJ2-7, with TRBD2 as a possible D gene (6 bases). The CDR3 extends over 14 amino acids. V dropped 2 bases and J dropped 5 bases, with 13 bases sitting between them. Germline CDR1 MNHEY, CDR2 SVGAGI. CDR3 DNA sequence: TGTGCCAGCAGTTACGGCGGGGTAACCAACGAGCAGTACTTC. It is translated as CASSYGGVTNEQYF.

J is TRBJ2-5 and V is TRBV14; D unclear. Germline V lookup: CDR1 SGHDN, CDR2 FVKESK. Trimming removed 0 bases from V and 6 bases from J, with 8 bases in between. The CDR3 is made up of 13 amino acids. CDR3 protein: CASSQDSIQTQYF. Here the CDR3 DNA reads TGTGCCAGCAGCCAAGACTCTATCCAGACCCAGTACTTC.

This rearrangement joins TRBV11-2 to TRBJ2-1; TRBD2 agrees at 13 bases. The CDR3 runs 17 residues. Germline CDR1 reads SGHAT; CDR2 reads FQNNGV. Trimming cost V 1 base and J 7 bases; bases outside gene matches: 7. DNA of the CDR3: TGTGCCAGCAGCTTAGCGAGAGGACTAGCGGGAGTAAATGAGCAGTTCTTC. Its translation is CASSLARGLAGVNEQFF.

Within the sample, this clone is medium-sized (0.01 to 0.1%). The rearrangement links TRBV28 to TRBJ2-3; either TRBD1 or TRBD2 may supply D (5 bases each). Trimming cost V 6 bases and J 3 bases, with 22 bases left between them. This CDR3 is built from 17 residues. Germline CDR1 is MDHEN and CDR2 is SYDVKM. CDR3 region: CASSPLPGRRSTDTQYF. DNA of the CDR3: TGTGCCAGCAGCCCTTTACCGGGACGCAGAAGTACAGATACGCAGTATTTT.

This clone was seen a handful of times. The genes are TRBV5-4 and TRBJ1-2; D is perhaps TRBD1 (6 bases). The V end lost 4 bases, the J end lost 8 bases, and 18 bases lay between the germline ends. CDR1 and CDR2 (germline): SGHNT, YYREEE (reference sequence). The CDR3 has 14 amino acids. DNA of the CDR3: TGTGCCAGCAGCCCGGACAGCTATTCTTGGGGCTACACCTTC. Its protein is CASSPDSYSWGYTF.

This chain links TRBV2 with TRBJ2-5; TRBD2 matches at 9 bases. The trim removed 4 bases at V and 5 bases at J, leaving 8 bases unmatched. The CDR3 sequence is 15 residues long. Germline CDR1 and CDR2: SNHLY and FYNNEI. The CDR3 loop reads CASSAGLAGLETQYF. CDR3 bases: TGTGCCAGCAGTGCGGGGCTAGCGGGATTGGAGACCCAGTACTTC.